This T cell receptor beta chain stems from a study of CD8 T cells in ankylosing spondylitis. Details on this clonotype: The antigen is not known.

TCRdb ran MiXCR on the 5' RACE reads and lists one entry per CDR3 protein. The sample contains some 450,000 distinct CDR3 sequences, 17% of which appear only once. V lost 0 bases, J lost 8 bases, and 13 bases lay in between. This CDR3 is 14 amino acids long. The germline gives CDR1 LGHDT, CDR2 YNNKEL (reference sequence). Study conclusions and caveats: What seemed typical of ankylosing spondylitis blood was a TCR beta motif built from several highly homologous variants. Several of the motif variants were reported before in synovial fluid and blood from reactive arthritis. The disease-linked clones had a CD8+ phenotype and low blood frequencies.

The material sequenced was blood, either unsorted or a sorted T cell fraction (not recorded which). The genes are TRBV3-1 and TRBJ1-2; D gene uncertain. This sequence originates from a male donor with ankylosing spondylitis. Here the CDR3 DNA reads TGTGCCAGCAGCCAAGAGGGTCCCAAGGAGGGCTACACCTTC. Translation gives CASSQEGPKEGYTF.